One sample yielded the 7 T cell receptor beta chains listed below, sequenced in a study of post-analysis software for immune sequencing data. These receptors have no identified antigens. Included in the TCR beta cDNA libraries were unique molecular identifiers. TCRdb passed the PCR reads through MiXCR, listing each CDR3 protein once. The table shows about half a million distinct CDR3 sequences, with around 34% occurring only once. General study findings and limits: The study found TRBV5-6, TRBV5-1 and TRBV20-1 among roughly 5 TRBV segments more frequent in patients than controls.

What was sequenced was blood. The receptors here all came from a girl younger than 18 with multiple sclerosis.

This chain uses TRBV5-1 with TRBJ1-1; 7 bases are a match to TRBD1. J gave up 0 bases and V 4 bases, and 9 bases lay outside the gene matches. CDR3 length: 16 amino acids. Germline CDR1 reads SGHRS; CDR2 reads YFSETQ. Written as DNA, the CDR3 is TGCGCCAGCAGCCCGGAACCGACAGGGATGAACACTGAAGCTTTCTTT. This translates into CASSPEPTGMNTEAFF.

This clonotype showed up just a few times. The chain is built from TRBV4-1 and TRBJ2-3; D not resolved. There are 14 residues in the CDR3. From germline, CDR1 is MGHRA and CDR2 YSYEKL. The V end lost 1 base, the J end lost 4 bases, and 9 bases lay between the germline ends. Written as DNA, the CDR3 is TGCGCCAGCAGCCAAGCTAGAGGTGCAGATACGCAGTATTTT. Amino acids: CASSQARGADTQYF.

This clonotype was recorded a few times. V usage is TRBV5-6 and J usage is TRBJ2-5, with D possibly being TRBD1 (6 bases). V was clipped by 3 bases and J by 5 bases, with 17 bases between them. Germline V gives CDR1 SGHDT, CDR2 YYEEEE. This CDR3 has 15 residues. CDR3 residues: CASSSDADSGETQYF. In DNA, the CDR3 is TGTGCCAGCAGCTCCGACGCGGACAGTGGGGAGACCCAGTACTTC.

This clonotype has only a few counts. CDR3 amino acids: CAIRDRSLETQYF. The CDR3 nucleotides read TGTGCCATCAGGGACAGGTCCCTGGAGACCCAGTACTTC. The chain employs TRBV10-3 and TRBJ2-5; 7 positions agree with TRBD1. CDR3 length: 13 residues. The ends lost 6 bases at V and 5 bases at J; junction bases unmatched: 6. From germline, CDR1 is ENHRY and CDR2 SYGVKD.

The chain is built from TRBV7-9 and TRBJ2-5; tentatively, D is TRBD1 (7 bases). CDR3 length: 15 residues. Trimming left V 2 bases short and J 4 bases short, with 14 bases between. Germline lookup yields CDR1 SEHNR and CDR2 FQNEAQ (reference sequence). The CDR3 nucleotides read TGTGCCAGCAGCTTATCGTTTCAGGGGGGAGAGACCCAGTACTTC. This translates into CASSLSFQGGETQYF.

This clonotype was seen more than once but under ten times. The V call is TRBV5-1, the J call TRBJ2-7, with D tentatively TRBD1 (5 bases). Germline V gene data show CDR1 as SGHRS and CDR2 as YFSETQ. Trimming cost V 0 bases and J 3 bases, with 16 bases left between them. CDR3 length equals 16 residues. CDR3 in amino acids: CASSLEKGRKYYEQYF. DNA of the CDR3: TGCGCCAGCAGCTTGGAGAAGGGGCGAAAATACTACGAGCAGTACTTC.

This clonotype was counted between two and nine times. The chain is built from TRBV20-1 and TRBJ1-2; D unresolved. V dropped 6 bases and J dropped 3 bases, with 11 bases sitting between them. The CDR3 has 12 amino acids. Germline V gene data show CDR1 as DFQATT and CDR2 as SNEGSKA (reference sequence). DNA of the CDR3: TGCAGTGCCCCTTCTGCAGACTATGGCTACACCTTC. Protein product: CSAPSADYGYTF.